The 3 T cell receptor beta chains below all came from one sample that was sequenced in a study of pediatric ulcerative colitis. The protocol was immunoSEQ multiplex PCR, while the TCRdb copy is restricted to in-frame clones and leaves out a portion. Among 15,000 to 20,000 clones listed, 80% were seen once. Rectal tissue came from one to two pinch biopsies taken at colonoscopy. Sequencing was performed on gut tissue. Source of these receptors: a boy aged 5-17 years who was a control in a study of pediatric ulcerative colitis.

The CDR3, as DNA: TGTGCCAGCAGCTTAGGCCCTAAGGACTATGGCTACACCTTC. Protein product: CASSLGPKDYGYTF. The rearrangement uses TRBV7-8 and TRBJ1-2; no definite D call. This CDR3 has 14 amino acids. Germline-derived CDR1 and CDR2 are SGHVS and FQNEAQ. Trimming stripped 1 base from V and 3 bases from J, with 9 bases between.

This clone was recorded a few times. V and J are TRBV5-1 and TRBJ2-3, with TRBD2 identical over 8 bases. The CDR3 sequence is 15 residues long. Trimming took 3 bases from V and 3 from J; bases not matched to a gene: 6. CDR1 SGHRS and CDR2 YFSETQ come from the germline V gene. The CDR3 protein is CASSSGLAGTDTQYF. CDR3 nucleotide sequence: TGCGCCAGCAGCTCCGGACTAGCTGGGACAGATACGCAGTATTTT. The full variable domain, in which reference TRBV5-1 and TRBJ2-3 provide the parts outside the CDR3, is KAGVTQTPRYLIKTRGQQVTLSCSPISGHRSVSWYQQTPGQGLQFLFEYFSETQRNKGNFPGRFSGRQFSNSRSEMNVSTLELGDSALYLCASSSGLAGTDTQYFGPGTRLTVL.

V and J are TRBV6-1 and TRBJ2-5, with D uncertain. CDR3 size: 14 residues. With 1 base removed from V and 5 bases from J, the gap between germline ends came to 11 bases. Germline CDR1 reads MNHNS; CDR2 reads SASEGT. The CDR3 coding sequence is TGTGCCAGCAGTGAAGAGGAACCCCGGGAGACCCAGTACTTC. Translated, it gives CASSEEEPRETQYF.